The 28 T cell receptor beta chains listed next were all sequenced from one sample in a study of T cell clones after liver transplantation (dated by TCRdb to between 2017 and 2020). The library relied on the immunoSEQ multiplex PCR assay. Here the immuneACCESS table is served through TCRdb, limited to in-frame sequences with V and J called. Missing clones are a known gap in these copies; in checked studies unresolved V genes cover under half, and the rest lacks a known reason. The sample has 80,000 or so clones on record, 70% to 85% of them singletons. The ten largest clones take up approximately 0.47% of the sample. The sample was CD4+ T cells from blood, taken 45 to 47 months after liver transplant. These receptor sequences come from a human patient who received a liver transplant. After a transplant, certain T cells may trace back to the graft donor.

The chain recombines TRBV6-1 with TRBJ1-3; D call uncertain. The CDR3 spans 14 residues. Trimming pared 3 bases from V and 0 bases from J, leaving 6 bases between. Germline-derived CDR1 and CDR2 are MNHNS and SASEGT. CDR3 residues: CASSDGRSGNTIYF. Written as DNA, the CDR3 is TGTGCCAGCAGTGACGGGCGCTCTGGAAACACCATATATTTT.

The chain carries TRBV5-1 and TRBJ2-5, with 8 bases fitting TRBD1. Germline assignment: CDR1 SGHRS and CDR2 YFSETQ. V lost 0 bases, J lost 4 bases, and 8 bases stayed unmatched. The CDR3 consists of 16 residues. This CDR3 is CASSLALTGAPETQYF. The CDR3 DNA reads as TGCGCCAGCAGCTTGGCTCTGACAGGGGCGCCAGAGACCCAGTACTTC.

CDR3 coding DNA: TGCGTCGCGGGTAATGCCTACGAGCAGTACTTC. Protein sequence: CVAGNAYEQYF. V and J are TRBV29-1 and TRBJ2-7, with a tentative D call TRBD2 (5 bases). Germline lookup yields CDR1 SQVTM and CDR2 ANQGSEA. The CDR3 has 11 amino acids.

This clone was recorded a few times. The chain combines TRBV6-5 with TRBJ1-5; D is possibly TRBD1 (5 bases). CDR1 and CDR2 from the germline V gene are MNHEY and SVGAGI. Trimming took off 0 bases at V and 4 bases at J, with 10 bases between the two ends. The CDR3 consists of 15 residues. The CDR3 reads CASSYSWTLNQPQHF. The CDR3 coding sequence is TGTGCCAGCAGTTACTCTTGGACACTGAATCAGCCCCAGCATTTT.

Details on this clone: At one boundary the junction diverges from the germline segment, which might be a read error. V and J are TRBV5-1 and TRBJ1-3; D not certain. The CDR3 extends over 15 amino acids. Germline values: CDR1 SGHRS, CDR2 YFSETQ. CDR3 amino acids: CASSRRTEFGNTIYF. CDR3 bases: TGTGCCAGCAGCCGGAGAACAGAATTTGGAAACACCATATATTTT.

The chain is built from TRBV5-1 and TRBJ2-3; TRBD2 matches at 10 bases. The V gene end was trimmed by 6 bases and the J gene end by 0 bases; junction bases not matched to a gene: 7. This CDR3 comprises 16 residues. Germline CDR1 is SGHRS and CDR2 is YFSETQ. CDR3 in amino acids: CASNPGGLASTDTQYF. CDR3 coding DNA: TGCGCCAGCAACCCGGGGGGACTAGCGAGCACAGATACGCAGTATTTT.

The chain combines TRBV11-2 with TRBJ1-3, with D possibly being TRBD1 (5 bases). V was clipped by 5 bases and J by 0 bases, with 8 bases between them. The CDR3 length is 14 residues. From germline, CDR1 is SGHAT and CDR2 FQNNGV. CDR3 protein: CASSGHSSGNTIYF. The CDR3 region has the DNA TGTGCCAGCAGCGGACATAGCTCTGGAAACACCATATATTTT.

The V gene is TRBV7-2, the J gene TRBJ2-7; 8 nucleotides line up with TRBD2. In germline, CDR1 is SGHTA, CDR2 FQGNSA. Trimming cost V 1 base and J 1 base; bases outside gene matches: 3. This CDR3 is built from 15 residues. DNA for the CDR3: TGTGCCAGCAGCTTAGGCCTAGCGGGTTCCTACGAGCAGTACTTC. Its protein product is CASSLGLAGSYEQYF.

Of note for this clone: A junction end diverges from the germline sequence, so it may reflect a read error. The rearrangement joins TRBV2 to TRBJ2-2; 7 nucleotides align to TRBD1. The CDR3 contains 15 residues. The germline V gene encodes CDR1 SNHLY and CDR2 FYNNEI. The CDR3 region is CASSEDRARTGELFF. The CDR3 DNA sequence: TGTGCCAGCAGCGAAGACAGGGCTAGGACCGGGGAGCTGTTTTTT.

The CDR3 coding sequence is TGTGCCAGCATGCGGAGTCGGATGAACACTGAAGCTTTCTTT. It translates to CASMRSRMNTEAFF. The J gene is TRBJ1-1, the V gene TRBV6-5; no reliable D call. Germline V lookup: CDR1 MNHEY, CDR2 SVGAGI. The ends were cut back, 7 bases at V and 0 bases at J, with 12 bases in the middle. The CDR3 totals 14 residues.

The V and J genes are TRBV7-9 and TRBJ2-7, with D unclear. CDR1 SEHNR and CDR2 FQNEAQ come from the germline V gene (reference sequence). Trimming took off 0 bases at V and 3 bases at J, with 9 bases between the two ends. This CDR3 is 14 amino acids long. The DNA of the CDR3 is TGTGCCAGCAGCTTAGCAGTGCGAAGCTACGAGCAGTACTTC. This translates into CASSLAVRSYEQYF.

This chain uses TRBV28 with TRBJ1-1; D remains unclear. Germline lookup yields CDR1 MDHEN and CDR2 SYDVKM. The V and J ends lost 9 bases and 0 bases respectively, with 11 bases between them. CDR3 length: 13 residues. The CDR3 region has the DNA TGTGCCAGTTCCGGGCCGATGAACACTGAAGCTTTCTTT. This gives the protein CASSGPMNTEAFF.

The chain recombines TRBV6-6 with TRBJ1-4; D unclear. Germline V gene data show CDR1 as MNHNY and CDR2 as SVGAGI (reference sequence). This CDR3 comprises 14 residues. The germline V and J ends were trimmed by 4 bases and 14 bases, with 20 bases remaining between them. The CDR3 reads CASSFSHAVKRLFF. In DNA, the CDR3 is TGTGCCAGCAGTTTCAGCCACGCAGTGAAACGGCTGTTTTTT.

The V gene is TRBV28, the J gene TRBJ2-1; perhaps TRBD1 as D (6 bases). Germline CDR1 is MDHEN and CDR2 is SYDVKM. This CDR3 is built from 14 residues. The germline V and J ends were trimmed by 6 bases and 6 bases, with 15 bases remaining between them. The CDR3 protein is CASRSTGKGNEQFF. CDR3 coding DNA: TGTGCCAGCAGATCCACAGGGAAAGGCAATGAGCAGTTCTTC.

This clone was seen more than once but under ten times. CDR3 DNA sequence: TGTGCCAGCAGTATCTGGGTCTATCAGCCCCAGCATTTT. Its translation: CASSIWVYQPQHF. The chain has TRBV2 and TRBJ1-5; D is ambiguous. Germline CDR1 is SNHLY and CDR2 is FYNNEI. Trimming cost V 5 bases and J 5 bases, with 10 bases left between them. The CDR3 covers 13 residues. The variable domain in full, completed from reference TRBV2 and TRBJ1-5, reads EPEVTQTPSHQVTQMGQEVILRCVPISNHLYFYWYRQILGQKVEFLVSFYNNEISEKSEIFDDQFSVERPDGSNFTLKIRSTKLEDSAMYFCASSIWVYQPQHFGDGTRLSIL.

CDR3 nucleotides: TGTGCCAGCAGCCACTTCCGGGACGGAGCCTCTGGGGCCAACGTCCTGACTTTC. It translates to CASSHFRDGASGANVLTF. V is TRBV14 and J is TRBJ2-6; D assignment may be TRBD1 or TRBD2 (5 bases each). Trimming took 3 bases from V and 0 from J, leaving 15 bases between them. Germline lookup yields CDR1 SGHDN and CDR2 FVKESK. The CDR3 spans 18 residues.

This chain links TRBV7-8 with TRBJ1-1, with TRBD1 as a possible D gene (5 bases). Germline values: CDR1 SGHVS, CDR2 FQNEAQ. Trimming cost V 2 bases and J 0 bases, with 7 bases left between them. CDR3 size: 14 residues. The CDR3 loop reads CASSLRDLNTEAFF. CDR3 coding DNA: TGTGCCAGCAGCTTACGGGACCTGAACACTGAAGCTTTCTTT.

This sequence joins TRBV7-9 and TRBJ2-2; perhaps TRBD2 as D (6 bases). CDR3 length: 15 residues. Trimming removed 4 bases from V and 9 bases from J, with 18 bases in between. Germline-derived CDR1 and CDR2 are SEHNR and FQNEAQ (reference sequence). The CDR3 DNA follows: TGTGCCAGCAGCTCTCCTCGGCGGGGCTCCCGGGAGCTGTTTTTT. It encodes CASSSPRRGSRELFF.

The CDR3 here is CASSRDRSKTQYF. CDR3 in DNA: TGTGCCAGCAGCCGGGACAGGTCAAAGACCCAGTACTTC. The genes are TRBV6-1 and TRBJ2-5, with 8 bases lining up with TRBD1. V gave up 6 bases and J gave up 6 bases; unmatched junction bases: 6. This CDR3 comprises 13 residues. CDR1 is MNHNS and CDR2 is SASEGT in the germline V gene.

The DNA of the CDR3 is TGTGCCAGCAGCTTCGAGCGGGAGCTAGCGTATTTT. This encodes CASSFERELAYF. The chain employs TRBV7-9 and TRBJ2-3, with 8 bases identical to TRBD2. CDR1 is SEHNR, CDR2 FQNEAQ, per germline (reference sequence). V gave up 3 bases and J gave up 14 bases; unmatched junction bases: 7. This CDR3 has 12 residues. The whole variable domain, remainder taken from reference TRBV7-9 and TRBJ2-3, is DTGVSQNPRHKITKRGQNVTFRCDPISEHNRLYWYRQTLGQGPEFLTYFQNEAQLEKSRLLSDRFSAERPKGSFSTLEIQRTEQGDSAMYLCASSFERELAYFGPGTRLTVL.

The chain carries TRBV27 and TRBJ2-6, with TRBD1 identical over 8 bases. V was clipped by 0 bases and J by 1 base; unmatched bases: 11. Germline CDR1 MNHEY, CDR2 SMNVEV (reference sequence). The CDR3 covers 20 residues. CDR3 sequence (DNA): TGTGCCAGCAGTTTATCGAGGCAGGGGGCTCTTTTATCTGGGGCCAACGTCCTGACTTTC. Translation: CASSLSRQGALLSGANVLTF.

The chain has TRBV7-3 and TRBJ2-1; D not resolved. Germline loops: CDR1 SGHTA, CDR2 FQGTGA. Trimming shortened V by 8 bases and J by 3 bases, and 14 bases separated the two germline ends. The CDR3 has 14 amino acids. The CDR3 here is CASEYSRVYNEQFF. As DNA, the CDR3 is TGTGCCAGCGAGTACAGTCGGGTCTACAATGAGCAGTTCTTC.

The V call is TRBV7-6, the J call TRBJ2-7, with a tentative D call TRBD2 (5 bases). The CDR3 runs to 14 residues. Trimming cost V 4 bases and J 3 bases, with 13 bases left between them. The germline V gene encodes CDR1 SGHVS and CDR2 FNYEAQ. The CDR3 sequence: CASSSDSWIYEQYF. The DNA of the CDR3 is TGTGCCAGCAGCTCGGACTCCTGGATCTACGAGCAGTACTTC.

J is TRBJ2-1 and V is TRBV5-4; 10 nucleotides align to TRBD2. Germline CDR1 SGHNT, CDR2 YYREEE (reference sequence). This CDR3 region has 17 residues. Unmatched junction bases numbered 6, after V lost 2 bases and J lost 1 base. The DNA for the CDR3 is TGTGCCAGCAGCTTACCTAGCGGGAGTGATTCCTACAATGAGCAGTTCTTC. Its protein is CASSLPSGSDSYNEQFF.

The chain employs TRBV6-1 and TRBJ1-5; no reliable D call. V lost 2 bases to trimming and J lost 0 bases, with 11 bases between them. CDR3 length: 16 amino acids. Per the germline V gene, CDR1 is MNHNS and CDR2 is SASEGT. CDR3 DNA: TGTGCCAGCAGTGAATGGTCGGCAAATAGCAATCAGCCCCAGCATTTT. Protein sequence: CASSEWSANSNQPQHF.

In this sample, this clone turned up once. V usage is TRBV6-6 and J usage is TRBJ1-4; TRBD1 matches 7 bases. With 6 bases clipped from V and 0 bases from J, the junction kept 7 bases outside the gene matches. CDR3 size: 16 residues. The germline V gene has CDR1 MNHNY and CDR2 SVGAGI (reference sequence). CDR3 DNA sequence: TGTGCCAGCAGCCTCGGGACAGCTGCAACTAATGAAAAACTGTTTTTT. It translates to CASSLGTAATNEKLFF.

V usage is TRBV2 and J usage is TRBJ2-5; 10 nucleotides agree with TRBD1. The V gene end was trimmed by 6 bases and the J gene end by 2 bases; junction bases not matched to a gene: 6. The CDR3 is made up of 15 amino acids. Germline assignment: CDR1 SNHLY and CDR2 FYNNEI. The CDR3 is CASRGTGAPQETQYF. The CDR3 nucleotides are TGTGCCAGCAGGGGGACAGGGGCCCCACAAGAGACCCAGTACTTC. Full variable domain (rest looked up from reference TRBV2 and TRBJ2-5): EPEVTQTPSHQVTQMGQEVILRCVPISNHLYFYWYRQILGQKVEFLVSFYNNEISEKSEIFDDQFSVERPDGSNFTLKIRSTKLEDSAMYFCASRGTGAPQETQYFGPGTRLLVL.

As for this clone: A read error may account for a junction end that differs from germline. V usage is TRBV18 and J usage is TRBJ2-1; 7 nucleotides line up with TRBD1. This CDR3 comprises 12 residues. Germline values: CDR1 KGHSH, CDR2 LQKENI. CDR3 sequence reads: CASSPRDSHGIF. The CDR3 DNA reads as TGTGCCAGCTCACCACGGGACAGTCACGGGATCTTC.